This T cell receptor (beta chain) was sequenced for a study of blood T cells in healthy people across ages. Through a sample-barcoded 5' primer and a J-beta primer mix, a second PCR was run for roughly 6 to 12 cycles. TCRdb reanalysed the 5' RACE reads using MiXCR and keeps one entry per CDR3 protein. The sample lists fewer than 1.5 million distinct CDR3 sequences; approximately 38% were seen once. Unmatched junction bases numbered 3, after V lost 0 bases and J lost 6 bases. The CDR3 loop spans 15 amino acids. Germline V gene sequence: CDR1 LGHNA, CDR2 YNFKEQ. This chain joins TRBV4-2 and TRBJ2-1; 9 positions agree with TRBD2. Sequencing was carried out using blood. This sequence was found in a woman aged 18-29 years in good health. The CDR3 loop reads CASSQEASGINEQFF. CDR3 bases: TGTGCCAGCAGCCAAGAAGCTAGCGGGATCAATGAGCAGTTCTTC.